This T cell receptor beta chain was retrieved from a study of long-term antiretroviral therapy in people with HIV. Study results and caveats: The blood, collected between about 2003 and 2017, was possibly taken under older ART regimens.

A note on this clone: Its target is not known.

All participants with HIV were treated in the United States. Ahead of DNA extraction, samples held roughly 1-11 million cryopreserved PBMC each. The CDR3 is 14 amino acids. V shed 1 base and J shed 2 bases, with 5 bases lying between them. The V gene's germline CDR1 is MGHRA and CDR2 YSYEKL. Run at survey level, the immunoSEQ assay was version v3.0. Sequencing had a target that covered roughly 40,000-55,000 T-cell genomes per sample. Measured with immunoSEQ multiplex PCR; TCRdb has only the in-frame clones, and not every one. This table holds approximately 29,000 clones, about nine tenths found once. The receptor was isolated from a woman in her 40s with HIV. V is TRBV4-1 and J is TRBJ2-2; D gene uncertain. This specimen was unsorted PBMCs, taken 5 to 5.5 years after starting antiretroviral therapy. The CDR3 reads CASSQVVNTGELFF. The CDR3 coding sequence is TGCGCCAGCAGCCAAGTTGTAAACACCGGGGAGCTGTTTTTT.